This T cell receptor (beta chain) was sequenced in a study of blood T cell repertoires in COVID-19. TCRdb's table, derived via immunoSEQ multiplex PCR, lists solely in-frame clones and lacks some. The profile shows 45,000 or so clones, 73% of them singletons. Sequenced input: peripheral blood. The receptor's source is an elderly man with acute or convalescent COVID-19.

Written as DNA, the CDR3 is TGTGCCAGCAGTACGTACTATAAGGGGGCTTTCGGCTACACCTTC. Amino acid sequence: CASSTYYKGAFGYTF. This chain joins TRBV28 and TRBJ1-2, with 7 bases that match TRBD1. The CDR3 runs to 15 residues. CDR1 MDHEN and CDR2 SYDVKM come from the germline V gene. V trimming: 5 bases; J trimming: 8 bases; junction bases outside the gene matches: 14.